The 9 T cell receptor beta chains below were found in one sample sequenced in a study of T cells in localized non-small cell lung cancer (TCRdb year 2020). Receptors were amplified or captured by the immunoSEQ multiplex PCR assay. Held by TCRdb, this immuneACCESS table contains in-frame sequences only and omits some clones. Under half of the omission traces to an unresolved V gene where checked; the cause of the rest is unknown. Present in this sample are some 20,000 clones, 90% to 95% of which were seen just once. The leading ten clones occupy 2.5% to 3% of the sample. Sequencing was performed on peripheral blood, taken before any cancer treatment. These receptors all stem from a woman aged 40 to 75 with stage I lung adenocarcinoma.

This rearrangement joins TRBV5-1 to TRBJ2-7; D remains ambiguous. The germline V gene encodes CDR1 SGHRS and CDR2 YFSETQ. Trimming cost V 0 bases and J 5 bases, with 12 bases left between them. The CDR3 sequence is 14 residues long. CDR3 region: CASSLGWEVDEQYF. The CDR3 bases are TGCGCCAGCAGCTTGGGGTGGGAAGTCGACGAGCAGTACTTC.

The genes are TRBV25-1 and TRBJ2-1, with D uncertain. V lost 4 bases to trimming and J lost 4 bases, with 5 bases between them. CDR3 length: 12 amino acids. CDR1 is MGHDK, CDR2 SYGVNS, per germline. The CDR3 DNA follows: TGTGCCAGCAGTGGGGATTACAATGAGCAGTTCTTC. Its translation is CASSGDYNEQFF.

V is TRBV5-4 and J is TRBJ2-5; tentative D call: TRBD1 (6 bases). The CDR3 covers 14 residues. Per germline, CDR1 SGHNT and CDR2 YYREEE (reference sequence). Trimming took off 4 bases at V and 0 bases at J, with 10 bases between the two ends. The CDR3 region has the DNA TGTGCCAGCAGCAAAGGGGGAGACCAAGAGACCCAGTACTTC. Translating gives CASSKGGDQETQYF.

J is TRBJ1-5 and V is TRBV27; D not resolved. The CDR3 consists of 14 residues. Germline V CDR1 and CDR2: MNHEY, SMNVEV (reference sequence). V was cut by 0 bases and J by 1 base, with 4 bases left in between. CDR3: CASSLSGSNQPQHF. In DNA form, the CDR3 reads TGTGCCAGCAGTTTATCAGGGAGCAATCAGCCCCAGCATTTT.

This sequence joins TRBV5-1 and TRBJ1-5; TRBD1 aligns across 8 bases. The trim removed 4 bases at V and 5 bases at J, leaving 5 bases unmatched. This CDR3 region has 14 residues. The germline gives CDR1 SGHRS, CDR2 YFSETQ. CDR3 in DNA: TGCGCCAGCAGCCTCGGGACAGGCGATCAGCCCCAGCATTTT. Protein product: CASSLGTGDQPQHF.

DNA for the CDR3: TGTGCCAGTAGTGTAGGGCTGAGTTCCGGGGGTCAGCCCCAGCATTTT. Encoded protein: CASSVGLSSGGQPQHF. J is TRBJ1-5 and V is TRBV19, with D tentatively TRBD1 (5 bases). Trimming left V 5 bases short and J 6 bases short, with 20 bases between. The CDR3 extends over 16 amino acids. Germline V CDR1 and CDR2: LNHDA, SQIVND (reference sequence).

J is TRBJ1-5 and V is TRBV28, with 7 bases aligning to TRBD1. The V and J ends lost 6 bases and 4 bases, in that order; junction bases with no gene match: 6. The CDR3 spans 14 residues. CDR1 and CDR2 (germline): MDHEN, SYDVKM. The CDR3 region has the DNA TGTGCCAGCAGCACAGGGGTCGTAAATCAGCCCCAGCATTTT. Translating it yields CASSTGVVNQPQHF.

This rearrangement joins TRBV4-2 to TRBJ1-3; D unresolved. Trimming cost V 4 bases and J 0 bases, with 10 bases left between them. This CDR3 contains 15 residues. Germline lookup yields CDR1 LGHNA and CDR2 YNFKEQ. The DNA of the CDR3 is TGTGCCAGCAGCCCTCGATTGGGCTCTGGAAACACCATATATTTT. Translated, it gives CASSPRLGSGNTIYF.

The table lists this clone with a count of one. The chain uses TRBV5-6 and TRBJ2-3, with D unclear. The V gene lost 3 bases and the J gene lost 6 bases, with 14 bases spanning the gap. The CDR3 totals 14 residues. Per the germline V gene, CDR1 is SGHDT and CDR2 is YYEEEE. The CDR3 here is CASSSPTRFDTQYF. The CDR3 coding sequence is TGTGCCAGCAGCTCCCCCACGCGATTCGATACGCAGTATTTT.